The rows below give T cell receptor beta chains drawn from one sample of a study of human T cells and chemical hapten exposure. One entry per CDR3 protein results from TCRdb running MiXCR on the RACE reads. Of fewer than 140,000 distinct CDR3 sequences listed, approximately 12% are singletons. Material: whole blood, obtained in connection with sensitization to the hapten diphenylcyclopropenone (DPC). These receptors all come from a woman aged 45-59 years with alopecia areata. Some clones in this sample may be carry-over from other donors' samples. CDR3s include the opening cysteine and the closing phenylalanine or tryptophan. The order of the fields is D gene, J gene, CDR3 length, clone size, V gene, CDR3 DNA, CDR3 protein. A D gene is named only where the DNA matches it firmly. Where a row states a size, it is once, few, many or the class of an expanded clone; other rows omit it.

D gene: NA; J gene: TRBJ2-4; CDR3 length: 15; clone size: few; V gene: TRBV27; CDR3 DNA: TGTGCCAGCAGATTGGGGGACGGAGGGGTGGGCATTCAGTACTTC; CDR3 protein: CASRLGDGGVGIQYF
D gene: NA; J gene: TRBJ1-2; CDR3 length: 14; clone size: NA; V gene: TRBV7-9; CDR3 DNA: TGTGCCAGCAGCCTCACGGCCGGCGACTATGGCTACACCTTC; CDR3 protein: CASSLTAGDYGYTF
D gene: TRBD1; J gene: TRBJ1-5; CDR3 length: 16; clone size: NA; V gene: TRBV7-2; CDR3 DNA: TGTGCCAGCAGCTCGAGGACAGGGAGGAGCAATCAGCCCCAGCATTTT; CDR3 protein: CASSSRTGRSNQPQHF
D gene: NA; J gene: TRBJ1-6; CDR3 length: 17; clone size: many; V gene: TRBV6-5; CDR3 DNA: TGTGCCAGCAGTGCCGCAGGGGACCGCTCCTATAATTCACCCCTCCACTTT; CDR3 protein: CASSAAGDRSYNSPLHF
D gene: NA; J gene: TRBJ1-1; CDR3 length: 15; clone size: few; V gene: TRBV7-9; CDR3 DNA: TGTGCCAGCAGCTTAGCGCTTAGAGGGAACACTGAAGCTTTCTTT; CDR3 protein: CASSLALRGNTEAFF
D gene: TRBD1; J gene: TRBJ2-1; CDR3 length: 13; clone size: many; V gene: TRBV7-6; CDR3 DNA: TGTGCCAGCAGCTCCCCGGACAGGTCAGAGCAGTTCTTC; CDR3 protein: CASSSPDRSEQFF
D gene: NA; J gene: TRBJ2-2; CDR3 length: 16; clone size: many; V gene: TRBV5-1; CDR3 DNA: TGCGCCAGCAGATCGGTGGCGGGGACGAACACCGGGGAGCTGTTTTTT; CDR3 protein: CASRSVAGTNTGELFF
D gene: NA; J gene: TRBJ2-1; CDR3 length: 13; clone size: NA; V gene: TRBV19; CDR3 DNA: TGTGCCAGTAAGGGGGTTATAAACAATGAGCAGTTCTTC; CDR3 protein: CASKGVINNEQFF
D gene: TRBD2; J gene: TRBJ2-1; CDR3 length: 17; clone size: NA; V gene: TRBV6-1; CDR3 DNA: TGTGCCAGCAGTGAAGGACTAGCGGGAGGTAACTACAATGAGCAGTTCTTC; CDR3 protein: CASSEGLAGGNYNEQFF
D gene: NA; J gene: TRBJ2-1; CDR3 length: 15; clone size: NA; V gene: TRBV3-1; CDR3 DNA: TGTGCCAGCAGCCAAGAAGGGGCGGGACAGAGTGAGCAGTTCTTC; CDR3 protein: CASSQEGAGQSEQFF
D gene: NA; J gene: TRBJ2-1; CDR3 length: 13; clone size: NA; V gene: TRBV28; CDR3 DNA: TGTGCCAGCAGTTTACCCGGAATCGGATGGCAGTTCTTC; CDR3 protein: CASSLPGIGWQFF
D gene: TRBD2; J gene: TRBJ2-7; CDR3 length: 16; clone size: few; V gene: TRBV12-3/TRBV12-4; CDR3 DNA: TGTGCCAGCAGTTTGTCTATCGGGACTAGGGTTGCCGAGCAGTACTTC; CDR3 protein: CASSLSIGTRVAEQYF
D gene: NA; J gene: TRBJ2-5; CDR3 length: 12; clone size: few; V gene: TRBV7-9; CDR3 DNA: TGTGCCAGCAGGCGGGACAGAGAGACCCAGTACTTC; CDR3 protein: CASRRDRETQYF
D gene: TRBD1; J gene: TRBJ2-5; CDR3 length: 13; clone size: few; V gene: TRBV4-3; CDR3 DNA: TGCGCCAGCAGCCGAGGGACAGAAGAGACCCAGTACTTC; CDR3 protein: CASSRGTEETQYF
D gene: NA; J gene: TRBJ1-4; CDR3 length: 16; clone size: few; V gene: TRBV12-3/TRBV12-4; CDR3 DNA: TGTGCCAGCAGCCCTTCGGACGGAATGACTAATGAAAAACTGTTTTTT; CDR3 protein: CASSPSDGMTNEKLFF
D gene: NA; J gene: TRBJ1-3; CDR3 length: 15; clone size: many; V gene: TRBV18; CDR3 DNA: TGTGCCAGCTCACCAACAGAGATAGGAGGAAACACCATATATTTT; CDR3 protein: CASSPTEIGGNTIYF
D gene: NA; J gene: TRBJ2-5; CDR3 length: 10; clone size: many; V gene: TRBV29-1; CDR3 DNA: TGCAGCGTTGAAAGAGAGACCCAGTACTTC; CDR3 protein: CSVERETQYF
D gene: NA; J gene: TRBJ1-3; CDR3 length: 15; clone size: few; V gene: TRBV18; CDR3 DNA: TGTGCCAGCTCACCACCGAGCAGGGCTGGAAACACCATATATTTT; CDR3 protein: CASSPPSRAGNTIYF
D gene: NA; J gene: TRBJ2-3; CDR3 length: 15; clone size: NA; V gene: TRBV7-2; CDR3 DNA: TGTGCCAGCAGCCCAGAACGAAAACGGCGGGATACGCAGTATTTT; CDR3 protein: CASSPERKRRDTQYF